Listed here is a single T cell receptor beta chain. It lacks a known antigen. Nothing much larger sits one base from this clone, and base qualities are not available. This sample is drawn from a study of blood T cell repertoires in COVID-19 (dated by TCRdb to 2018 to 2021). Concerning the study at large: Samples covering the acute and convalescent phases of COVID-19 were provided by collaborators in the United States, Italy and Spain. The material from the prospective study consisted of cDNA or gDNA derived from T cells, B-cell-depleted T cells, or PBMCs. Subjects who had been exposed to COVID-19, were actively infected with it, or had recovered from it provided the deeply sampled blood TCRbeta repertoires that made up the dataset. A freely available public database, intended as a resource for researchers studying the immune response to SARS-CoV-2, is where the repertoires were released. The samples were drawn from two sources: the first 160 participants of the ongoing ImmuneRACE study, and 950 to 1,500 subjects contributed by 6 global collaborators. A de-identified subject ID, COVID-19 status, age in years and sex were almost always included in the sample metadata. HLA class I and class II types, where available, came from metadata supplied by the sample provider rather than from assay-based typing.

Whole blood was collected in K2EDTA tubes by collaborating institutions according to the institutions' own protocols. For TCRbeta analysis, collaborators shipped samples as frozen whole blood, isolated PBMCs, or DNA extracted from either of those sample types. The research as a whole found: The quantity of clinical and demographic metadata differed by source and by participant and was supplied without curation.

TCRbeta CDR3 regions were amplified from genomic DNA using the immunoSEQ Assay, a bias-controlled multiplex PCR. Regarding the original processing steps: The number of nucleated cells in each sample was estimated from the amplification of reference gene primers within the assay. To quantify the absolute abundance of each unique TCRbeta CDR3 rearrangement, sequence reads were collapsed and filtered. Productive Simpson clonality was computed per sample as the square root of Simpson's diversity index over productive rearrangements. This is the immuneACCESS table as TCRdb keeps it, with only in-frame sequences that have V and J called. A part of the clones is gone; compared with another copy, unresolved V genes explain less than half, and the rest is unexplained. The DNA gave D and trimming, while V, J and clone size come from that table. The sample contains over 100,000 clones, around 83% of them found a single time. Clones ranked in the top ten supply approximately 3.6% of the sample.

This TCR was sampled from an elderly woman with active or convalescent COVID-19. Material for sequencing was peripheral blood.

Here is the DNA: TGTGCCAGCAGCCGACAGGGAGGAAGCCAGCCCCAGCATTTT. This sequence encodes CASSRQGGSQPQHF. Here the chain combines TRBV28 and TRBJ1-5, and TRBD1 matches 7 of the central bases. Clipping removes 6 bases from V and 7 bases from J, with 9 as the unmatched junction base count. The germline V gene sets CDR1 to MDHEN and CDR2 to SYDVKM. CDR3 length: 14 amino acids, cysteine to phenylalanine. Left in the record is the CDR3 DNA by itself, 42 bases read in frame from the first base.